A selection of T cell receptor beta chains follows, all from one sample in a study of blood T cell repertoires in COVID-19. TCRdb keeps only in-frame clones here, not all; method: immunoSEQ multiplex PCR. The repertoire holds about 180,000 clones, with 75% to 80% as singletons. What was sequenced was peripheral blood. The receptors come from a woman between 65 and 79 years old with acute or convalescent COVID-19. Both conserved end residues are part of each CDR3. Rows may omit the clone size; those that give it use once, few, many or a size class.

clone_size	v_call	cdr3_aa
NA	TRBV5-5	CASSFDFRDTQYF
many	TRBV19	CASSIGVTQPQHF
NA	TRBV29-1	CSASRSNEQFF
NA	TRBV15	CATRRQRAEKLFF
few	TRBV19	CASRVRASSYEQYF
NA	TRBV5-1	CASSKQGDNEQFF
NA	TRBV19	CASSSVHVASSGIGEQFF
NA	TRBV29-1	CSASNRGTTEAFF
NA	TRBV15	CATSRDRGQAYEQYF
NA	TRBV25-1	CASSGTSRPYNEQFF
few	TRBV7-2	CASSSMRQGFIDEQFF
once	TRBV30	CAWSVTNSGNTIYF
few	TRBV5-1	CASSFTSGSTSEQFF
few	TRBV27	CASSFGGGAPGELFF
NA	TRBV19	CASSNAMYRGPGEKLFF
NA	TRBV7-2	CASSLDRGDLEKLFF
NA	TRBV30	CAWSLQGSQPQHF
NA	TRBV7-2	CASSLDLAGVGEQFF
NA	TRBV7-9	CASSLGAWSSGNTIYF
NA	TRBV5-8	CASSGWGRGSYEQYF
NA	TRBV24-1	CATSDLNRGAHRYTF
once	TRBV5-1	CASSPRSSPTRAEQFF
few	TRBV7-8	CASSGPRETQAFF
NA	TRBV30	CAWSVGLAESNNEQFF
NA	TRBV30	CAWSGAGGGPDTQYF
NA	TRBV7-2	CASSLFLEQYF
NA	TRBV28	CASRGMTGEETQYF
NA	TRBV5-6	CASSPKGSHLFGGYTF
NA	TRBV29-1	CSVETQRGGPTDTQYF
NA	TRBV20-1	CSASWGGRAYNEQFF
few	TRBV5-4	CASSSGLAGDSTGELFF
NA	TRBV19	CASSILGLTGELFF
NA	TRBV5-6	CASSLGARSNQPQHF
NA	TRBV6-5	CASSWTSYGYTF
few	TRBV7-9	CASSLVPSGEETQYF
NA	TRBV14	CASSRQGIPSDGYTF
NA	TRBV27	CASSSHSSGRAGVAQYF
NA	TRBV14	CASSQDARSQYF
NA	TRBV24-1	CATSDWGGSRDNEQFF
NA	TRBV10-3	CAISERDRGNEQFF